The subject of this entry is one T cell receptor (beta chain). Antigen specificity is unknown. The sample is drawn from a study of shared clonotypes between healthy human individuals. Overall study context: A couple of women and three men aged 18 to 49 made up the donors.

The study, taken as a whole, reports: Sequencing depth was expected to influence donor clonotype sharing. Sharing across a few donors was seen in 4% to 5.5% of naive CD4 clonotypes.

Generated by immunoSEQ multiplex PCR, the TCRdb table keeps only in-frame clones and is missing some. The sample consists of over 2 million clones, 85% to 95% of them appearing once. V lost 4 bases to trimming and J lost 1 base, with 9 bases between them. Germline-derived CDR1 and CDR2 are SGHRS and YFSETQ. CDR3 length: 15 amino acids. Sequenced: naive CD4+ T cells from PBMCs. Subset denoted: CD45RA+ positively selected. This chain connects TRBV5-1 to TRBJ2-6, with D perhaps matching TRBD1 (5 bases). The sequence was obtained from a man aged 18 to 29 in good health. Some clones in this sample may be carry-over from other donors' samples. As DNA, the CDR3 is TGCGCCAGCAGCATACAGGTATCTGGGGCCAACGTCCTGACTTTC. Translation gives CASSIQVSGANVLTF.